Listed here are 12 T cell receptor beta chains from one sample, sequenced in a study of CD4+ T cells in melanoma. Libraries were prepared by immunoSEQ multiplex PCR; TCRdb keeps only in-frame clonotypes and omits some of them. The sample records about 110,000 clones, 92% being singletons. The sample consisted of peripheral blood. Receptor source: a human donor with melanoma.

The CDR3: CASSPAVDPSSEQFF. In nucleotides, the CDR3 is TGCGCCAGCAGCCCGGCGGTGGACCCCAGTAGTGAGCAGTTCTTC. The chain couples TRBV5-1 to TRBJ2-1; no reliable D call. The CDR3 spans 15 residues. Germline loops: CDR1 SGHRS, CDR2 YFSETQ. V was pared by 4 bases and J by 9 bases, with 20 bases between.

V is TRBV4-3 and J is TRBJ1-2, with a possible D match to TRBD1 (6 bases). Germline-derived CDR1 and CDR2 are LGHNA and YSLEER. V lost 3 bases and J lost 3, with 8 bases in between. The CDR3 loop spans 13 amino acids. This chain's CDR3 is CASSQGADYGYTF. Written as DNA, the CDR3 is TGCGCCAGCAGCCAGGGGGCCGACTATGGCTACACCTTC.

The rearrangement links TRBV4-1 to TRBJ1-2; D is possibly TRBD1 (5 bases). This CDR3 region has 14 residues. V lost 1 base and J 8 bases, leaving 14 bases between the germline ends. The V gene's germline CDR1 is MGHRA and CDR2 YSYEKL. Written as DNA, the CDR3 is TGCGCCAGCAGCCAAGGCACTCAGGGTGTAGGCTACACCTTC. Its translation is CASSQGTQGVGYTF.

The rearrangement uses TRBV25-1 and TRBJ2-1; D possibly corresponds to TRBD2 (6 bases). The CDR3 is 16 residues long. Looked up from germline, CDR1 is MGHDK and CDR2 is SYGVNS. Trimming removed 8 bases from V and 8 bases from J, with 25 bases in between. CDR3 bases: TGTGCCAGCTCAAACGGCGGGGCAGGGTACGGCTATGAGCAGTTCTTC. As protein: CASSNGGAGYGYEQFF. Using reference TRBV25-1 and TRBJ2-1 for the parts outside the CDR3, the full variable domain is EADIYQTPRYLVIGTGKKITLECSQTMGHDKMYWYQQDPGMELHLIHYSYGVNSTEKGDLSSESTVSRIRTEHFPLTLESARPSHTSQYLCASSNGGAGYGYEQFFGPGTRLTVL.

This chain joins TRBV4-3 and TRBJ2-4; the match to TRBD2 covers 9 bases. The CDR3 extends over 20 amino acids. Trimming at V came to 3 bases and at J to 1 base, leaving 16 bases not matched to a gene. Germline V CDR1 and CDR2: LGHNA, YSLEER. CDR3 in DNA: TGCGCCAGCAGCCAGGTCCCAGGTAGCGGGGGAGTTGGGGCCAAAAACATTCAGTACTTC. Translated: CASSQVPGSGGVGAKNIQYF.

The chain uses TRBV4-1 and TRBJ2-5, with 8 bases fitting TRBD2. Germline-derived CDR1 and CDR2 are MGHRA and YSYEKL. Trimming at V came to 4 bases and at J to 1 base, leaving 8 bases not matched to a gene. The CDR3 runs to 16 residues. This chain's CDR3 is CASSPSFAGGQETQYF. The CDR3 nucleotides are TGCGCCAGCAGCCCTTCGTTTGCGGGGGGCCAAGAGACCCAGTACTTC.

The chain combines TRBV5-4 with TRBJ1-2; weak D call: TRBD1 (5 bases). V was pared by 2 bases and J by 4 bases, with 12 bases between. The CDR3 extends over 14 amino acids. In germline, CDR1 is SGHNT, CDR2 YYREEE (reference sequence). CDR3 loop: CASSLPGGGYGYTF. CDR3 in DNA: TGTGCCAGCAGCTTACCTGGGGGAGGCTATGGCTACACCTTC.

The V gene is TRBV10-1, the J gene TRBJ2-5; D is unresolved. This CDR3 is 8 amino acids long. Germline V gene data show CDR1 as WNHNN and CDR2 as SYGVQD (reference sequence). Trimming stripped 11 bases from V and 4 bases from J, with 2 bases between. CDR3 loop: CAGETQYF. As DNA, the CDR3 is TGCGCCGGAGAGACCCAGTACTTC.

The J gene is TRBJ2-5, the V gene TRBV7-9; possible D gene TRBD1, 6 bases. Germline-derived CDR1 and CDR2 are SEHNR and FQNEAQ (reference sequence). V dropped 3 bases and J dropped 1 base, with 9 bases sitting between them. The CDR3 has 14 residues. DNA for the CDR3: TGTGCCAGCAGCTTCAGGGGCGGCCAAGAGACCCAGTACTTC. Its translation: CASSFRGGQETQYF.

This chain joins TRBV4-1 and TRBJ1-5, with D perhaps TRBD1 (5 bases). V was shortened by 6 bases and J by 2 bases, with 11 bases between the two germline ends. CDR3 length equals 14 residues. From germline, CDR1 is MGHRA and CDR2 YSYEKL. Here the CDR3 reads CASSRGYGNQPQHF. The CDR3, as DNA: TGCGCCAGCAGTAGGGGTTACGGCAATCAGCCCCAGCATTTT.

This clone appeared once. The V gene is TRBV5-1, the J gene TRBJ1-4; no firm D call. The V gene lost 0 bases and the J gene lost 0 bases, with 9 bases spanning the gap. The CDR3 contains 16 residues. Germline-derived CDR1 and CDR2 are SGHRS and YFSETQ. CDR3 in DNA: TGCGCCAGCAGCTTGGCCCTCTCAGCAACTAATGAAAAACTGTTTTTT. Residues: CASSLALSATNEKLFF. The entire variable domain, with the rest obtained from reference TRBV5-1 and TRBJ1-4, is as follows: KAGVTQTPRYLIKTRGQQVTLSCSPISGHRSVSWYQQTPGQGLQFLFEYFSETQRNKGNFPGRFSGRQFSNSRSEMNVSTLELGDSALYLCASSLALSATNEKLFFGSGTQLSVL.

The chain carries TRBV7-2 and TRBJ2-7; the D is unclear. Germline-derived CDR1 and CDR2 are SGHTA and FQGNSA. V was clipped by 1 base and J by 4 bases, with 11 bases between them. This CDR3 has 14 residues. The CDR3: CASSLVGALYEQYF. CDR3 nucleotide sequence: TGTGCCAGCAGCTTAGTGGGTGCCCTTTACGAGCAGTACTTC.